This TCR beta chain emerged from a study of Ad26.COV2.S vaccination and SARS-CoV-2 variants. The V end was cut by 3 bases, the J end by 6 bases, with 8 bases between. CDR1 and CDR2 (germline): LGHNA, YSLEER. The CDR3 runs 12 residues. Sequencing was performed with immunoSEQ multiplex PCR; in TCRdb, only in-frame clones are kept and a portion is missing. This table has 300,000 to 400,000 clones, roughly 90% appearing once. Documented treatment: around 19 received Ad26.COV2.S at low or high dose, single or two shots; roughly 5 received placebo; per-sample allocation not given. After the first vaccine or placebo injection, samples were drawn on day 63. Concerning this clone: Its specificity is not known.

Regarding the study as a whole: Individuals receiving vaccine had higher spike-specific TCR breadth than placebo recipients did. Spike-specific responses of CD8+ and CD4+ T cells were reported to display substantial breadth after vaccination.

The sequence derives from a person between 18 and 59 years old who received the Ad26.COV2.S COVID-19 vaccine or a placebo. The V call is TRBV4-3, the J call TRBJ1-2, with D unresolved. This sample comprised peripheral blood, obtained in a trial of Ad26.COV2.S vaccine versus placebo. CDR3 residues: CASSQGMDGYTF. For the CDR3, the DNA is TGCGCCAGCAGCCAGGGAATGGATGGCTACACCTTC.